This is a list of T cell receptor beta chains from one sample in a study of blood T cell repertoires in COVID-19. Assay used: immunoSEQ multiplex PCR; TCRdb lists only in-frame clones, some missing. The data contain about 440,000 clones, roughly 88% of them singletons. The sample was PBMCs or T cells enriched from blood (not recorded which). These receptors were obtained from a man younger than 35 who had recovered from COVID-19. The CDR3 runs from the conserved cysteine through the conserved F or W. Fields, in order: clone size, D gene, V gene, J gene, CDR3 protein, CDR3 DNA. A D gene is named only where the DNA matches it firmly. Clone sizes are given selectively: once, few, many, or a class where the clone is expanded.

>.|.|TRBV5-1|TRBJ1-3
CASSPEGMSSGNTIYF
TGCGCCAGCAGCCCGGAGGGTATGTCCTCTGGAAACACCATATATTTT
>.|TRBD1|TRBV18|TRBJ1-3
CASLPGRTGAGNTIYF
TGTGCCAGCTTACCGGGGCGGACAGGGGCTGGAAACACCATATATTTT
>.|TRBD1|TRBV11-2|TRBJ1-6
CASSKIQGAKNSPLHF
TGTGCCAGCAGCAAAATCCAGGGGGCGAAGAATTCACCCCTCCACTTT
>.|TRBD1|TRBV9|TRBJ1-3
CASSASITGGIGNTIYF
TGTGCCAGCAGCGCCTCCATCACAGGGGGCATTGGAAACACCATATATTTT
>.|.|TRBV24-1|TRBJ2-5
CATSTGFETQYF
TGTGCCACCAGTACAGGTTTCGAGACCCAGTACTTC
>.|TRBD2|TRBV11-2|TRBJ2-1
CASSLAGSGGYNEQFF
TGTGCCAGCAGCTTAGCGGGTAGCGGGGGGTACAATGAGCAGTTCTTC
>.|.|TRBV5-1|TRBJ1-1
CASNKGHGTEAFF
TGCGCCAGCAACAAGGGGCACGGGACTGAAGCTTTCTTT
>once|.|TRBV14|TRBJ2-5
CASSPNVFRSETQYF
TGTGCCAGCAGCCCAAATGTTTTTAGAAGTGAGACCCAGTACTTC
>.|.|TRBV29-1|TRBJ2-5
CSVSGGEETQYF
TGCAGCGTTTCGGGGGGCGAGGAGACCCAGTACTTC
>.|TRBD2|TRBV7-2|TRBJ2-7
CASSWTSGGLQMRYEQYF
TGTGCCAGCAGCTGGACTAGCGGGGGCCTCCAGATGCGGTACGAGCAGTACTTC
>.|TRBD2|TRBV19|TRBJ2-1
CATTPLAGGGYNEQFF
TGTGCCACCACCCCTCTAGCGGGAGGAGGCTACAATGAGCAGTTCTTC
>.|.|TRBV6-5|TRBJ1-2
CASRQGVQAYGYTF
TGTGCCAGCAGGCAAGGGGTTCAGGCCTATGGCTACACCTTC
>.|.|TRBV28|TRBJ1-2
CASSLSTGTYGYTF
TGTGCCAGCAGTTTATCTACAGGCACCTATGGCTACACCTTC
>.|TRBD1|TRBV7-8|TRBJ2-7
CASSLVGQAPPFYEQYF
TGTGCCAGCAGCTTAGTCGGACAGGCCCCTCCGTTTTACGAGCAGTACTTC
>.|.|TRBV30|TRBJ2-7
CAWGPGLHSYEQYF
TGTGCCTGGGGTCCGGGACTGCACTCCTACGAGCAGTACTTC
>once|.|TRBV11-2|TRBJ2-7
CASSLGGPGVAYEQYF
TGTGCCAGCAGCTTAGGGGGCCCAGGGGTGGCCTACGAGCAGTACTTC
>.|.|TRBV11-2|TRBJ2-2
CASSGMDRRNGELFF
TGTGCCAGCAGCGGAATGGACAGAAGGAACGGGGAGCTGTTTTTT
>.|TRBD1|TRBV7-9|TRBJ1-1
CASSSGQGVNTEAFF
TGTGCCAGCAGCTCAGGACAGGGGGTGAACACTGAAGCTTTCTTT
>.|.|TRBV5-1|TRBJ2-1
CASSTLSDYNEQFF
TGCGCCAGCAGTACCCTTAGTGACTACAATGAGCAGTTCTTC
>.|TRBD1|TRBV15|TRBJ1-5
CATSRVGQDQPQHF
TGTGCCACCAGCAGAGTGGGACAGGACCAGCCCCAGCATTTT
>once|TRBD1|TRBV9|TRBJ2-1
CASSTGQGDWNEQFF
TGTGCCAGCAGCACCGGACAGGGGGATTGGAATGAGCAGTTCTTC
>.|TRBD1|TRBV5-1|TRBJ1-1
CASSVRQGGNTEAFF
TGCGCCAGCAGCGTGAGACAGGGAGGGAACACTGAAGCTTTCTTT
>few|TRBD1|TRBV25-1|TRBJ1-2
CASSEIGTVLNYGYTF
TGTGCCAGCAGTGAGATCGGGACAGTTCTAAACTATGGCTACACCTTC
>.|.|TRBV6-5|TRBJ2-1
CASSSGRGPYNEQFF
TGTGCCAGCAGTTCCGGCAGGGGACCCTACAATGAGCAGTTCTTC
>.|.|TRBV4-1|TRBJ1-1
CASSQPGLNTEAFF
TGCGCCAGCAGCCAACCGGGTCTGAACACTGAAGCTTTCTTT
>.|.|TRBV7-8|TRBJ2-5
CASSGGGTTRDAQYF
TGTGCCAGCAGCGGAGGGGGGACTACCCGAGATGCCCAGTACTTC
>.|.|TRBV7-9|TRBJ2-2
CATTVAGELFF
TGTGCCACCACGGTAGCCGGGGAGCTGTTTTTT
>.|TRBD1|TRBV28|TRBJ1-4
CASSLLSAGGEKLFF
TGTGCCAGCAGTTTACTTTCCGCAGGGGGCGAAAAACTGTTTTTT
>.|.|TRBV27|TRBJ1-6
CASSLIGGESPLHF
TGTGCCAGCAGCCTAATAGGGGGGGAATCACCCCTCCACTTT
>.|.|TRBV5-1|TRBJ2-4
CASSLGGENIQYF
TGCGCCAGCAGCTTGGGCGGTGAAAACATTCAGTACTTC
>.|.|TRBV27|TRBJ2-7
CASRNLRQTPYEQYF
TGTGCCAGCAGGAATTTAAGACAGACCCCTTACGAGCAGTACTTC
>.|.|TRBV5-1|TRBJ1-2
CASTATDGSYGYTF
TGCGCCAGCACCGCGACAGACGGCAGCTATGGCTACACCTTC
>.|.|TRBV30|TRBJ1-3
CAWSPRTASGNTIYF
TGTGCCTGGAGTCCCCGGACAGCCTCTGGAAACACCATATATTTT
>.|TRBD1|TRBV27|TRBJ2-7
CASRDLRDRLHEQYF
TGTGCCAGCAGAGACCTCCGGGACAGATTGCACGAGCAGTACTTC
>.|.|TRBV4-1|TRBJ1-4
CASSQDVGGTNEKLFF
TGCGCCAGCAGCCAAGATGTCGGGGGAACTAATGAAAAACTGTTTTTT
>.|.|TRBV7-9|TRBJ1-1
CASSLDRDVTEAFF
TGTGCCAGCAGCTTAGACAGGGACGTCACTGAAGCTTTCTTT
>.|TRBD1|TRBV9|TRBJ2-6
CASSVSPQGASGANVLTF
TGTGCCAGCAGCGTATCCCCTCAGGGGGCAAGTGGGGCCAACGTCCTGACTTTC
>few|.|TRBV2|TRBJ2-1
CASSERNEQFF
TGTGCCAGCAGTGAGCGGAATGAGCAGTTCTTC
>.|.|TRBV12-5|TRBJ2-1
CASGWHNEQFF
TGTGCTAGTGGTTGGCACAATGAGCAGTTCTTC
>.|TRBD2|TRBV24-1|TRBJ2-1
CATSDFTSGRVNEQFF
TGTGCCACCAGTGATTTTACTAGCGGGAGAGTCAATGAGCAGTTCTTC
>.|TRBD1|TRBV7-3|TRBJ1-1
CASSSDRDTEAFF
TGTGCCAGCAGCTCGGACAGGGACACTGAAGCTTTCTTT
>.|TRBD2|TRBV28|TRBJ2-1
CASHPRLAGRWSYNEQFF
TGTGCCTCCCACCCCCGGCTAGCGGGGCGTTGGTCCTACAATGAGCAGTTCTTC
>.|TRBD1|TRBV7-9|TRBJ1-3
CASSTGTGLPSGNTIYF
TGTGCCAGCAGCACCGGGACAGGGCTCCCCTCTGGAAACACCATATATTTT
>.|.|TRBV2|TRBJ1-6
CASSDGQGNRSPLHF
TGTGCCAGCAGTGACGGCCAGGGCAACCGCTCACCCCTCCACTTT